The 31 T cell receptor beta chains listed next were all sequenced from one sample in a study of PD-L1 blockade in urothelial cancer. Profiled with immunoSEQ multiplex PCR; TCRdb holds only in-frame clones, not every one. The sample holds roughly 50,000 clones, approximately 80% seen once. Time point of the sample: peripheral blood 6 weeks after treatment start. The sequencing here drew on PBMCs, taken around atezolizumab (anti-PD-L1) treatment. These receptors all come from a man in his 70s with urothelial cancer.

The genes are TRBV5-5 and TRBJ2-2; D remains unclear. Trimming took off 0 bases at V and 1 base at J, with 4 bases between the two ends. From germline, CDR1 is SGHKS and CDR2 YYEKEE (reference sequence). The CDR3 length is 14 residues. The chain's CDR3 is CASSLDLNTGELFF. For the CDR3, the DNA is TGTGCCAGCAGCTTGGATCTGAACACCGGGGAGCTGTTTTTT.

V gene TRBV10-1 combines with J gene TRBJ2-2; 7 bases line up with TRBD1. V lost 6 bases, J lost 7 bases, and 14 bases stayed unmatched. The CDR3 loop spans 16 amino acids. Per germline, CDR1 WNHNN and CDR2 SYGVQD (reference sequence). CDR3 residues: CASSRDHRGGFGELFF. CDR3 nucleotides: TGCGCCAGCAGCAGAGACCACAGGGGTGGTTTCGGGGAGCTGTTTTTT.

V gene TRBV10-1 combines with J gene TRBJ2-2; D is undetermined. The germline V and J ends were trimmed by 5 bases and 4 bases, with 11 bases remaining between them. CDR1 and CDR2 from the germline V gene are WNHNN and SYGVQD (reference sequence). This CDR3 is 14 amino acids long. As DNA, the CDR3 is TGCGCCAGCAGTCGATCAGGCCTCACCGGGGAGCTGTTTTTT. This translates into CASSRSGLTGELFF.

The chain uses TRBV27 and TRBJ2-7, with 8 bases matching TRBD2. This CDR3 comprises 15 residues. The junction had 7 bases not matched to a gene; V was cut back by 4 bases and J by 2 bases. Germline CDR1 MNHEY, CDR2 SMNVEV (reference sequence). The CDR3 region is CASSSLAGGTYEQYF. CDR3 nucleotide sequence: TGTGCCAGCAGTTCCCTGGCGGGAGGAACCTACGAGCAGTACTTC.

This clone showed up just once. The rearrangement joins TRBV9 to TRBJ2-3, with D maybe TRBD1 (5 bases). The CDR3 totals 14 residues. Trimming took off 3 bases at V and 5 bases at J, with 13 bases between the two ends. Germline V lookup: CDR1 SGDLS, CDR2 YYNGEE. The CDR3 DNA reads as TGTGCCAGCAGCGGAGGCAGGGTAGGAGATACGCAGTATTTT. Residues: CASSGGRVGDTQYF.

V is TRBV10-1 and J is TRBJ2-1; possible D gene TRBD2, 5 bases. The CDR3 totals 12 residues. Per germline, CDR1 WNHNN and CDR2 SYGVQD (reference sequence). V lost 10 bases to trimming and J lost 5 bases, with 12 bases between them. The DNA for the CDR3 is TGCGCCACGGCTAGCCCCCACAATGAGCAGTTCTTC. It translates to CATASPHNEQFF.

The V gene is TRBV5-1, the J gene TRBJ2-7; 8 bases fit TRBD1. Losses at the gene ends were 0 bases for V and 7 bases for J; bases not matched to a gene: 6. The length of the CDR3 is 14 residues. CDR1 SGHRS and CDR2 YFSETQ come from the germline V gene. CDR3 sequence: CASSLGTGFGEQYF. CDR3 DNA: TGCGCCAGCAGCTTGGGGACAGGGTTTGGAGAGCAGTACTTC.

The gene calls are TRBV28 and TRBJ2-7; 11 bases agree with TRBD1. With 3 bases clipped from V and 7 bases from J, the junction kept 8 bases outside the gene matches. This CDR3 comprises 15 residues. Germline CDR1 reads MDHEN; CDR2 reads SYDVKM. The CDR3 sequence is CASSFWTGGAGEQYF. In nucleotides, the CDR3 is TGTGCCAGCAGTTTCTGGACAGGGGGCGCGGGGGAGCAGTACTTC.

The genes are TRBV5-1 and TRBJ2-2; TRBD2 aligns across 8 bases. Germline loops: CDR1 SGHRS, CDR2 YFSETQ. Losses at the gene ends were 7 bases for V and 2 bases for J; bases not matched to a gene: 4. This CDR3 has 14 amino acids. The CDR3 is CASRSGVNTGELFF. CDR3 in DNA: TGCGCCAGCCGTAGCGGGGTAAACACCGGGGAGCTGTTTTTT.

The J gene is TRBJ1-2, the V gene TRBV14; D perhaps matches TRBD1 (6 bases). V was clipped by 0 bases and J by 8 bases, with 16 bases between them. The CDR3 consists of 15 residues. CDR1 SGHDN and CDR2 FVKESK come from the germline V gene. CDR3 in DNA: TGTGCCAGCAGCCAAGATTGGACAGCCAGCGACGGCTACACCTTC. This encodes CASSQDWTASDGYTF.

The V call is TRBV28, the J call TRBJ2-7, with 9 bases aligning to TRBD1. Germline lookup yields CDR1 MDHEN and CDR2 SYDVKM. The CDR3 is 16 amino acids. V lost 5 bases and J lost 5; bases outside the gene matches: 13. Here the CDR3 reads CASSINPGTGLHEQYF. The CDR3 nucleotides read TGTGCCAGCAGTATTAATCCCGGGACAGGGCTCCACGAGCAGTACTTC.

The V call is TRBV11-2, the J call TRBJ2-3; possibly TRBD1 for D (6 bases). The germline V gene encodes CDR1 SGHAT and CDR2 FQNNGV. There are 15 residues in the CDR3. V lost 5 bases and J lost 4, with 16 bases in between. CDR3 loop: CASSPPPSGADTQYF. CDR3 DNA: TGTGCCAGCAGCCCCCCACCCTCAGGGGCAGATACGCAGTATTTT.

This clone was observed many times. J is TRBJ2-7 and V is TRBV5-1, with 9 bases lining up with TRBD1. The CDR3 has 14 residues. The V segment lost 4 bases and the J segment 3 bases; nucleotides outside the gene matches: 5. Germline-derived CDR1 and CDR2 are SGHRS and YFSETQ. The CDR3 DNA reads as TGCGCCAGCAGCAACAGGGGGCCCCTCTACGAGCAGTACTTC. Amino acid sequence: CASSNRGPLYEQYF.

This chain connects TRBV7-8 to TRBJ2-1; possible D gene TRBD2, 6 bases. The CDR3 extends over 15 amino acids. The germline gives CDR1 SGHVS, CDR2 FQNEAQ. V lost 5 bases and J lost 8, with 19 bases in between. CDR3 DNA: TGTGCCAGCAGCGCACCGGGACTTAAGAATCATGAGCAGTTCTTC. Translating gives CASSAPGLKNHEQFF.

J is TRBJ2-5 and V is TRBV5-6, with 10 bases fitting TRBD2. Per the germline V gene, CDR1 is SGHDT and CDR2 is YYEEEE. This CDR3 region has 16 residues. Trimming cost V 2 bases and J 2 bases; bases outside gene matches: 6. DNA for the CDR3: TGTGCCAGCAGCTTTCTCTTGACTAGCGGGCAAGAGACCCAGTACTTC. This encodes CASSFLLTSGQETQYF.

This chain connects TRBV29-1 to TRBJ1-3; D may be TRBD1 (6 bases). CDR1 SQVTM and CDR2 ANQGSEA come from the germline V gene. The CDR3 has 19 residues. The V and J ends lost 7 bases and 1 base respectively, with 29 bases between them. CDR3 region: CSARFKTGSTRSSGNTIYF. The DNA of the CDR3 is TGCAGCGCTCGCTTTAAGACAGGCTCCACCAGGTCGTCTGGAAACACCATATATTTT.

The chain carries TRBV7-3 and TRBJ2-1; TRBD2 agrees at 10 bases. This CDR3 is 16 amino acids long. The germline V gene has CDR1 SGHTA and CDR2 FQGTGA. The V segment lost 5 bases and the J segment 2 bases; nucleotides outside the gene matches: 6. The DNA for the CDR3 is TGTGCCAGCAGCCTACCCGGGACTAGCGCCTACAATGAGCAGTTCTTC. Translating gives CASSLPGTSAYNEQFF.

This chain connects TRBV5-6 to TRBJ1-1, with D tentatively TRBD1 (5 bases). CDR1 is SGHDT, CDR2 YYEEEE, per germline. This CDR3 region has 13 residues. Deletions cut 4 bases from V and 1 base from J, with 8 bases between. The CDR3, as DNA: TGTGCCAGCAGCCCCAGGGCGAACACTGAAGCTTTCTTT. Translating gives CASSPRANTEAFF.

A few counts support this clone. This chain joins TRBV2 and TRBJ2-1; possibly TRBD2 for D (6 bases). CDR1 and CDR2 (germline): SNHLY, FYNNEI. Between the trimmed V and J ends, which lost 3 bases and 7 bases, there was a span of 25 bases. This CDR3 is 18 amino acids long. Written as DNA, the CDR3 is TGTGCCAGCAGTGACTTAAAGCAAGGACTAAGGTTCTCGAATGAGCAGTTCTTC. Protein sequence: CASSDLKQGLRFSNEQFF.

This rearrangement joins TRBV19 to TRBJ2-3; TRBD2 matches at 7 bases. Looked up from germline, CDR1 is LNHDA and CDR2 is SQIVND (reference sequence). This CDR3 spans 15 amino acids. V shed 5 bases and J 13 bases; nucleotides not matched to a gene: 18. In DNA form, the CDR3 reads TGTGCCAGTAGTGTCCAATGGGCTAGCGGAGGGAGGGAGTATTTT. Its translation: CASSVQWASGGREYF.

The CDR3 here is CASSDRTGVNEQFF. For the CDR3, the DNA is TGTGCCAGCAGTGACAGGACAGGGGTCAATGAGCAGTTCTTC. V gene TRBV25-1 combines with J gene TRBJ2-1, with TRBD1 matching 9 bases. V trimming: 3 bases; J trimming: 6 bases; junction bases outside the gene matches: 3. The CDR3 extends over 14 amino acids. CDR1 and CDR2 from the germline V gene are MGHDK and SYGVNS.

This clone was observed a handful of times. This rearrangement joins TRBV28 to TRBJ2-5; maybe TRBD1 (5 bases). The CDR3 consists of 13 residues. V was pared by 8 bases and J by 5 bases, with 15 bases between. Germline V gene lookup returns CDR1 MDHEN and CDR2 SYDVKM. In nucleotides, the CDR3 is TGTGCCAGCGTAACTCAGGGCATGGAGACCCAGTACTTC. This codes for CASVTQGMETQYF. Variable domain in full (rest from reference TRBV28 and TRBJ2-5): DVKVTQSSRYLVKRTGEKVFLECVQDMDHENMFWYRQDPGLGLRLIYFSYDVKMKEKGDIPEGYSVSREKKERFSLILESASTNQTSMYLCASVTQGMETQYFGPGTRLLVL.

The rearrangement uses TRBV7-3 and TRBJ2-3, with D unclear. Germline V lookup: CDR1 SGHTA, CDR2 FQGTGA. CDR3 size: 13 residues. Trimming pared 2 bases from V and 5 bases from J, leaving 8 bases between. CDR3 sequence reads: CASSLGSLDTQYF. In DNA, the CDR3 is TGTGCCAGCAGCTTAGGTAGCTTAGATACGCAGTATTTT.

This chain connects TRBV11-1 to TRBJ2-3, with 10 nucleotides matching TRBD1. CDR1 is SGHAT and CDR2 is FQDESV in the germline V gene (reference sequence). This CDR3 is built from 15 residues. V gave up 3 bases and J gave up 4 bases; unmatched junction bases: 4. CDR3 sequence (DNA): TGTGCCAGCAGCTTCCGGACAGGGGGGGCAGATACGCAGTATTTT. Amino acids: CASSFRTGGADTQYF.

The CDR3 sequence: CASSLGGQGDEQYF. The CDR3 bases are TGTGCCAGCAGCTTGGGGGGGCAGGGAGACGAGCAGTACTTC. The rearrangement uses TRBV5-5 and TRBJ2-7; TRBD1 might be the D (6 bases). The germline V gene encodes CDR1 SGHKS and CDR2 YYEKEE (reference sequence). The CDR3 covers 14 residues. The ends were cut back, 0 bases at V and 5 bases at J, with 12 bases in the middle.

As for this clone: Sequence at one end of the junction differs from germline and may be a read error. The V and J genes are TRBV5-5 and TRBJ2-7; 10 bases agree with TRBD2. The CDR3 spans 14 residues. Germline V CDR1 and CDR2: SGHKS, YYEKEE (reference sequence). The CDR3 DNA reads TGTGCCAGCAGCTCTCCTGGACTAGCGGAGCTAGGACACTTC. Residues: CASSSPGLAELGHF.

CDR3 nucleotides: TGTGCCAGCAGCCTAAAACAGGGGGTGCAGGAAAAACTGTTTTTT. Amino acid sequence: CASSLKQGVQEKLFF. The chain has TRBV28 and TRBJ1-4; TRBD1 aligns across 8 bases. The CDR3 runs to 15 residues. V lost 6 bases, J lost 8 bases, and 11 bases stayed unmatched. Germline V CDR1 and CDR2: MDHEN, SYDVKM.

The CDR3 loop reads CASSPPSLQGVSYEQYF. The CDR3 region has the DNA TGTGCCAGCAGTCCGCCCTCTCTGCAGGGTGTATCCTACGAGCAGTACTTC. The chain combines TRBV28 with TRBJ2-7; TRBD1 is a possible D gene (5 bases). V lost 5 bases and J 1 base, leaving 21 bases between the germline ends. The germline CDR1 and CDR2 sequences are MDHEN and SYDVKM. The CDR3 spans 17 residues.

This clone came up once. The V call is TRBV5-4, the J call TRBJ2-1; 9 bases fit TRBD2. The CDR3 runs 16 residues. Germline V CDR1 and CDR2: SGHNT, YYREEE (reference sequence). Trimming at V came to 4 bases and at J to 6 bases, leaving 11 bases not matched to a gene. CDR3 nucleotide sequence: TGTGCCAGCAGCCCGACCACGACTAGCGGTAGCAATGAGCAGTTCTTC. It is translated as CASSPTTTSGSNEQFF.

The V call is TRBV11-3, the J call TRBJ2-3; 7 bases agree with TRBD2. V lost 5 bases to trimming and J lost 1 base; unmatched junction nucleotides: 6. The CDR3 has 15 amino acids. Germline CDR1 SGHNT, CDR2 YENEEA. The CDR3 nucleotides are TGTGCCAGCAGCCCCGGGACTATCCGCACAGATACGCAGTATTTT. As protein: CASSPGTIRTDTQYF. Supplemented by reference TRBV11-3 and TRBJ2-3, the full variable domain reads EAGVVQSPRYKIIEKKQPVAFWCNPISGHNTLYWYLQNLGQGPELLIRYENEEAVDDSQLPKDRFSAERLKGVDSTLKIQPAELGDSAVYLCASSPGTIRTDTQYFGPGTRLTVL.

This rearrangement joins TRBV28 to TRBJ2-6; TRBD2 is a possible D gene (5 bases). V lost 11 bases to trimming and J lost 0 bases, with 14 bases between them. Germline assignment: CDR1 MDHEN and CDR2 SYDVKM. CDR3 size: 15 residues. CDR3 in DNA: TGTGCCGTAGGAAAGCGGACCTCTGGGGCCAACGTCCTGACTTTC. It translates to CAVGKRTSGANVLTF. Full variable domain (missing parts from reference TRBV28 and TRBJ2-6): DVKVTQSSRYLVKRTGEKVFLECVQDMDHENMFWYRQDPGLGLRLIYFSYDVKMKEKGDIPEGYSVSREKKERFSLILESASTNQTSMYLCAVGKRTSGANVLTFGAGSRLTVL.